Shown below are 22 T cell receptor beta chains from a single sample sequenced in a study of CD8 T cells in Susac syndrome. It was with random hexamers that roughly 0.45 to 1 ug RNA was reverse transcribed. TCRdb fed the immunoSEQ multiplex PCR reads into MiXCR, producing one record per CDR3 protein. This sample has around 150,000 distinct CDR3 sequences; 80% to 95% occur once, and the top ten carry just over 0.13%. Sequencing was carried out using CD4+ T cells from PBMCs. The receptors were sampled from a human donor in good health.

This clonotype occurred once. The chain joins TRBV5-1 to TRBJ2-2; 12 bases are shared with TRBD1. The V gene's germline CDR1 is SGHRS and CDR2 YFSETQ. V was pared by 5 bases and J by 6 bases, with 5 bases of the junction left unmatched. The CDR3 spans 15 residues. CDR3 nucleotides: TGCGCCAGCAGACCCGGGACAGGGGGCTCCGGGGAGCTGTTTTTT. Amino acids: CASRPGTGGSGELFF.

This clonotype was picked up one time. The chain couples TRBV5-1 to TRBJ2-1; TRBD2 aligns across 8 bases. The CDR3 is 16 amino acids. CDR1 is SGHRS, CDR2 YFSETQ, per germline. J gave up 8 bases and V 4 bases, and 14 bases lay outside the gene matches. The CDR3 DNA is TGCGCCAGCAGCCGACGGGGGACTAGTGTTGAGGATGAGCAGTTCTTC. It codes for CASSRRGTSVEDEQFF.

V usage is TRBV20-1 and J usage is TRBJ2-5; 8 bases agree with TRBD2. The CDR3 has 13 residues. The V segment lost 7 bases and the J segment 5 bases; nucleotides outside the gene matches: 9. Germline V CDR1 and CDR2: DFQATT, SNEGSKA (reference sequence). CDR3 amino acids: CSGIGGAGETQYF. The CDR3 DNA sequence: TGCAGTGGAATCGGGGGGGCCGGGGAGACCCAGTACTTC.

The rearrangement joins TRBV7-2 to TRBJ2-5, with D maybe TRBD2 (6 bases). This CDR3 spans 13 amino acids. CDR1 SGHTA and CDR2 FQGNSA come from the germline V gene. The V end was cut by 5 bases, the J end by 9 bases, with 16 bases between. The CDR3 here is CASSTGRELAQYF. CDR3 in DNA: TGTGCCAGCAGCACCGGGAGAGAACTAGCCCAGTACTTC.

The rearrangement uses TRBV7-9 and TRBJ2-5; 11 bases match TRBD2. V lost 6 bases, J lost 2 bases, and 5 bases stayed unmatched. CDR3 length equals 15 residues. The V gene's germline CDR1 is SEHNR and CDR2 FQNEAQ (reference sequence). The CDR3 nucleotides are TGTGCCAGCAGTATACTAGCGGGGGCACAAGAGACCCAGTACTTC. It is translated as CASSILAGAQETQYF.

This clonotype was counted once. The J gene is TRBJ2-5, the V gene TRBV7-2; 10 bases fit TRBD2. CDR1 and CDR2 from the germline V gene are SGHTA and FQGNSA. V was pared by 8 bases and J by 5 bases, with 8 bases of the junction left unmatched. This CDR3 region has 14 residues. The CDR3 nucleotides read TGTGCCAGCGGACGGCTAGCGGGGGCGGAGACCCAGTACTTC. Translated, it gives CASGRLAGAETQYF.

The rearrangement uses TRBV18 and TRBJ2-7, with 8 bases matching TRBD2. Unmatched junction bases numbered 6, after V lost 4 bases and J lost 4 bases. Germline CDR1 KGHSH, CDR2 LQKENI. The length of the CDR3 is 14 residues. In DNA, the CDR3 is TGTGCCAGCTCACTTGATAGCGGGGCGTACGAGCAGTACTTC. This sequence encodes CASSLDSGAYEQYF.

The chain links TRBV7-3 to TRBJ2-5; D uncertain. Germline CDR1 SGHTA, CDR2 FQGTGA. This CDR3 region has 13 residues. V was trimmed by 5 bases and J by 1 base, leaving 8 bases between them. Here the CDR3 DNA reads TGTGCCAGCAGCGCGCAGGTCCAAGAGACCCAGTACTTC. Translating gives CASSAQVQETQYF.

V and J are TRBV15 and TRBJ2-2, with TRBD1 identical over 8 bases. CDR3 length: 16 residues. Germline lookup yields CDR1 LNHNV and CDR2 YYDKDF (reference sequence). Trimming took 0 bases from V and 6 from J; bases not matched to a gene: 6. The CDR3 coding sequence is TGTGCCACCAGCAGAGATGGACAGGGCAGGGCCGGGGAGCTGTTTTTT. This gives the protein CATSRDGQGRAGELFF.

CDR3 in amino acids: CASSCGERNTIYF. DNA for the CDR3: TGTGCCAGCAGCTGTGGGGAGAGAAACACCATATATTTT. The chain combines TRBV21-1 with TRBJ1-3. TRBV21-1 is noted as a pseudogene. The CDR3 extends over 13 amino acids.

CDR3 region: CSVEDPGTGRTDTQYF. The DNA of the CDR3 is TGCAGCGTTGAAGACCCAGGGACAGGGCGCACAGATACGCAGTATTTT. The rearrangement links TRBV29-1 to TRBJ2-3, with TRBD1 matching 9 bases. This CDR3 is built from 16 residues. Looked up from germline, CDR1 is SQVTM and CDR2 is ANQGSEA. The V segment lost 0 bases and the J segment 1 base; nucleotides outside the gene matches: 5.

The chain is built from TRBV20-1 and TRBJ1-5; no reliable D call. CDR3 size: 14 residues. The V end was cut by 3 bases, the J end by 0 bases, with 9 bases between. The germline gives CDR1 DFQATT, CDR2 SNEGSKA (reference sequence). CDR3 bases: TGCAGTGCTAGGGCCGTCTATAGCAATCAGCCCCAGCATTTT. This sequence encodes CSARAVYSNQPQHF.

This chain connects TRBV14 to TRBJ1-2; D is unclear. The CDR3 has 16 residues. Per germline, CDR1 SGHDN and CDR2 FVKESK. The ends were cut back, 4 bases at V and 0 bases at J, with 15 bases in the middle. For the CDR3, the DNA is TGTGCCAGCAGCCTGGCCTTCGAGGGAGCTAACTATGGCTACACCTTC. Amino acids: CASSLAFEGANYGYTF.

This sequence joins TRBV20-1 and TRBJ1-5, with 9 bases identical to TRBD1. J lost 3 bases, V lost 7 bases, and 10 bases had no gene match. The CDR3 has 15 residues. Germline V gene lookup returns CDR1 DFQATT and CDR2 SNEGSKA (reference sequence). CDR3 nucleotides: TGCAGTGGGCAGATGACAGGGGGGAACAATCAGCCCCAGCATTTT. It yields the protein CSGQMTGGNNQPQHF.

This chain uses TRBV9 with TRBJ1-6; 11 positions agree with TRBD1. This CDR3 contains 19 residues. Germline lookup yields CDR1 SGDLS and CDR2 YYNGEE. Trimming cost V 3 bases and J 3 bases; bases outside gene matches: 11. CDR3 coding DNA: TGTGCCAGCAGCGCAGCGGGACAGGGGGTCCCTTTCTATAATTCACCCCTCCACTTT. Its protein is CASSAAGQGVPFYNSPLHF.

The chain combines TRBV7-2 with TRBJ1-2; D uncertain. The V gene's germline CDR1 is SGHTA and CDR2 FQGNSA. Trimming shortened V by 2 bases and J by 8 bases, and 9 bases separated the two germline ends. This CDR3 spans 12 amino acids. The CDR3 sequence: CASSLPRGGYTF. CDR3 DNA sequence: TGTGCCAGCAGCTTACCGCGGGGAGGCTACACCTTC.

V and J are TRBV29-1 and TRBJ1-4; TRBD1 aligns across 9 bases. Germline CDR1 reads SQVTM; CDR2 reads ANQGSEA. This CDR3 comprises 13 residues. V shed 7 bases, J shed 7 bases, and the junction held 7 bases outside the gene matches. The CDR3 protein is CSASDRGLEKLFF. The CDR3 DNA follows: TGCAGCGCTTCGGACAGGGGACTTGAAAAACTGTTTTTT.

The chain links TRBV13 to TRBJ1-3; tentative D call: TRBD1 (5 bases). Per the germline V gene, CDR1 is PRHDT and CDR2 is FYEKMQ (reference sequence). V was cut by 3 bases and J by 0 bases, with 12 bases left in between. This CDR3 has 16 amino acids. The CDR3 here is CASSLGPTSSGNTIYF. CDR3 coding DNA: TGTGCCAGCAGCTTGGGACCGACGTCCTCTGGAAACACCATATATTTT.

The chain is built from TRBV5-1 and TRBJ2-3; a possible D gene is TRBD1 (6 bases). There are 13 residues in the CDR3. V lost 3 bases and J 3 bases, leaving 8 bases between the germline ends. Looked up from germline, CDR1 is SGHRS and CDR2 is YFSETQ. The CDR3 spells CASSSQGTDTQYF. In DNA, the CDR3 is TGCGCCAGCAGCTCCCAGGGGACAGATACGCAGTATTTT. Full variable domain (outside the CDR3, taken from reference TRBV5-1 and TRBJ2-3): KAGVTQTPRYLIKTRGQQVTLSCSPISGHRSVSWYQQTPGQGLQFLFEYFSETQRNKGNFPGRFSGRQFSNSRSEMNVSTLELGDSALYLCASSSQGTDTQYFGPGTRLTVL.

V is TRBV20-1 and J is TRBJ2-5, with a possible D match to TRBD1 (6 bases). Germline CDR1 is DFQATT and CDR2 is SNEGSKA (reference sequence). Trimming took off 2 bases at V and 2 bases at J, with 9 bases between the two ends. The CDR3 has 13 residues. CDR3 nucleotide sequence: TGCAGTGCTAGATGGGGGCTACAAGAGACCCAGTACTTC. Amino acid sequence: CSARWGLQETQYF.

The V call is TRBV7-2, the J call TRBJ1-3, with D hard to call. Germline assignment: CDR1 SGHTA and CDR2 FQGNSA. CDR3 size: 14 residues. V was pared by 2 bases and J by 1 base, with 6 bases between. CDR3 nucleotides: TGTGCCAGCAGCTTATACGGTTCTGGAAACACCATATATTTT. Amino acid sequence: CASSLYGSGNTIYF. Complete variable domain (other parts from reference TRBV7-2 and TRBJ1-3): GAGVSQSPSNKVTEKGKDVELRCDPISGHTALYWYRQSLGQGLEFLIYFQGNSAPDKSGLPSDRFSAERTGGSVSTLTIQRTQQEDSAVYLCASSLYGSGNTIYFGEGSWLTVV.

V gene TRBV20-1 combines with J gene TRBJ2-4; perhaps TRBD1 as D (5 bases). The V gene lost 1 base and the J gene lost 0 bases, with 13 bases spanning the gap. Germline V gene data show CDR1 as DFQATT and CDR2 as SNEGSKA (reference sequence). The CDR3 spans 16 residues. In DNA form, the CDR3 reads TGCAGTGCTAGAGTTGCAGGGATACTAGCCAAAAACATTCAGTACTTC. Its translation is CSARVAGILAKNIQYF.